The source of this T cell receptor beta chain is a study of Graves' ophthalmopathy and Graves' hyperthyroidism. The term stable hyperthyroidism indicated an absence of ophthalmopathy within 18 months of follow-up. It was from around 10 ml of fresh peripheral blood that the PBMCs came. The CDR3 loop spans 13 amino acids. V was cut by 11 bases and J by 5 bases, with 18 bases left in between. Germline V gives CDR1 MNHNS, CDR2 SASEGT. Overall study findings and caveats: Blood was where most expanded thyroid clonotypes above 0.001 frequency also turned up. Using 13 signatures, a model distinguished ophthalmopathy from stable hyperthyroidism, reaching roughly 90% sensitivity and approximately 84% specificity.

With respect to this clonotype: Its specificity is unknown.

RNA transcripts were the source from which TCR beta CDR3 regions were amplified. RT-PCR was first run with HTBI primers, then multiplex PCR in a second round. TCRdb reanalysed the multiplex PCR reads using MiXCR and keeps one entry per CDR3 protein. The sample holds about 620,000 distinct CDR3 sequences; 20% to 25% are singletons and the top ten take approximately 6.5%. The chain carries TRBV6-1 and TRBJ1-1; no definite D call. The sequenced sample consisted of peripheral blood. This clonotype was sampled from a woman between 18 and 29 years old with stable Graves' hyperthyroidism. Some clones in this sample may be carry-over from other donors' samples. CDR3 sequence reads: CAGIGRAHTEAFF. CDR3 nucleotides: TGTGCCGGAATAGGGAGGGCTCATACTGAAGCTTTCTTT.